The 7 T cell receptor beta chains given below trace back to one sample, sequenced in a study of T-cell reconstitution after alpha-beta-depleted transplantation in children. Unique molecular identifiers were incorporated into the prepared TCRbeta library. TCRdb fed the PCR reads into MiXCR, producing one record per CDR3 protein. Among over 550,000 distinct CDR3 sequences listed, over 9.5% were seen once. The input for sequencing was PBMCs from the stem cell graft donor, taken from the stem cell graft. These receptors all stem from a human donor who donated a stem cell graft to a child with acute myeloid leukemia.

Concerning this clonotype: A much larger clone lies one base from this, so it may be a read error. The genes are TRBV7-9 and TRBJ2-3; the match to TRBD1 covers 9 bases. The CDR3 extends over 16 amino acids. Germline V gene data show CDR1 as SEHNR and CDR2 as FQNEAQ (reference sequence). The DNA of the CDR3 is TGTGCCAGCAGCACCGGGACAGGGATCGTCACAGATATGCAGTATTTT. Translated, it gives CASSTGTGIVTDMQYF.

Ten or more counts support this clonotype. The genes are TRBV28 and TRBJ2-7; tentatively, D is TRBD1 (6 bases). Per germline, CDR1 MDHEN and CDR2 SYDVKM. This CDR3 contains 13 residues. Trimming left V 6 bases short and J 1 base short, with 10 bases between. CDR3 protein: CASRTGISYEQYF. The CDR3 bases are TGTGCCAGCAGAACAGGGATTTCCTACGAGCAGTACTTC.

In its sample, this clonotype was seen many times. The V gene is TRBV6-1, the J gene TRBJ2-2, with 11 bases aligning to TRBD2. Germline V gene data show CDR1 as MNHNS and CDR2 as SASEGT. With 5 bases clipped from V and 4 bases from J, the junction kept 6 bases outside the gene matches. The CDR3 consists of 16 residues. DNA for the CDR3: TGTGCCAGCAGTCCTCTTAGCGGGAGGGGCACCGGGGAGCTGTTTTTT. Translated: CASSPLSGRGTGELFF.

CDR3 DNA: TGCAGTGCTACCGGGACCCCGAGGGAGACCCAGTACTTC. It yields the protein CSATGTPRETQYF. The chain is built from TRBV20-1 and TRBJ2-5; D tentatively reads TRBD1 or TRBD2 (5 bases each). This CDR3 spans 13 amino acids. The V gene lost 4 bases and the J gene lost 5 bases, with 14 bases spanning the gap. The V gene's germline CDR1 is DFQATT and CDR2 SNEGSKA (reference sequence).

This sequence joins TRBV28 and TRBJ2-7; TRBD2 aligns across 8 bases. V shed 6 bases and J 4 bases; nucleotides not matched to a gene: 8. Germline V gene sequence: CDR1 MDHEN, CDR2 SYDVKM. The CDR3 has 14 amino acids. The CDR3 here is CASRGPGLGYEQYF. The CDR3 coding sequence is TGTGCCAGCAGGGGCCCGGGACTAGGGTACGAGCAGTACTTC.

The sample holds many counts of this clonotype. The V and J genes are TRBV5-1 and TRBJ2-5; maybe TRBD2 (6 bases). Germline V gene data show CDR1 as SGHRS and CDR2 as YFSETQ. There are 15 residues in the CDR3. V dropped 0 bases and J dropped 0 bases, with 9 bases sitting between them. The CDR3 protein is CASSLGGVYQETQYF. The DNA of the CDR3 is TGCGCCAGCAGCTTGGGCGGGGTGTACCAAGAGACCCAGTACTTC.

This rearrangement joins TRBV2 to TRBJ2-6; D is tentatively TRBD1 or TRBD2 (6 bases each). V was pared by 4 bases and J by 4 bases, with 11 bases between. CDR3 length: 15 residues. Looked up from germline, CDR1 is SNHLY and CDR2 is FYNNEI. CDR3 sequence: CASSGGALGANVLTF. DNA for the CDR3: TGTGCCAGCAGTGGGGGGGCGCTCGGGGCCAACGTCCTGACTTTC.